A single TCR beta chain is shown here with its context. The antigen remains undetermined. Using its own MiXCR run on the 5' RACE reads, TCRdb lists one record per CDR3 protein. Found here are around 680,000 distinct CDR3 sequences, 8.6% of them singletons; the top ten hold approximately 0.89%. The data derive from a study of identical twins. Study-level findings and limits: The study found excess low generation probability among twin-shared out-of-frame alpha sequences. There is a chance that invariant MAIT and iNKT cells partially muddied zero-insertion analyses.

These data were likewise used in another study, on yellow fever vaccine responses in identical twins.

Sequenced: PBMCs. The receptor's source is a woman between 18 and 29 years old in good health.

The CDR3 nucleotides read TGCGCCAGCAGCTTCACGCCCGGGGGAGGCTCTGGAAACACCATATATTTT. Its protein product is CASSFTPGGGSGNTIYF. This rearrangement joins TRBV5-1 to TRBJ1-3; D is possibly TRBD1 (5 bases). The germline V gene encodes CDR1 SGHRS and CDR2 YFSETQ. The CDR3 covers 17 residues. Deletions cut 2 bases from V and 0 bases from J, with 15 bases between.